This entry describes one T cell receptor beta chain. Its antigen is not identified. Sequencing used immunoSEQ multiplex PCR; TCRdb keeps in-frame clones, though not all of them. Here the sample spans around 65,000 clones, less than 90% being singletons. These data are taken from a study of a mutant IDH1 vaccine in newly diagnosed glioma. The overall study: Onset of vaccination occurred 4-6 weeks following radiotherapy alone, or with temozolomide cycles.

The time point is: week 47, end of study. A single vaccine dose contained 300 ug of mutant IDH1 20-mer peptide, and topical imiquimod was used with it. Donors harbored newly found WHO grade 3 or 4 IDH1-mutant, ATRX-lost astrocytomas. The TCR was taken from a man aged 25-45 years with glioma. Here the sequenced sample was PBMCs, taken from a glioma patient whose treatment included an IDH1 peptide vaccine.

CDR3 sequence (DNA): TGTGCCAGTAGTATAGCTCATAGACTAGCGGGGGAAGAGACCCAGTACTTC. It is translated as CASSIAHRLAGEETQYF. The chain joins TRBV19 to TRBJ2-5; 12 nucleotides agree with TRBD2. V lost 1 base and J lost 3; bases outside the gene matches: 6. The CDR3 loop spans 17 amino acids. CDR1 is LNHDA, CDR2 SQIVND, per germline (reference sequence).